The rows below give T cell receptor beta chains drawn from one sample of a study of blood T cell repertoires in COVID-19. The protocol was immunoSEQ multiplex PCR, while the TCRdb copy is restricted to in-frame clones and leaves out a portion. The data contain 150,000 to 200,000 clones, approximately 84% of them singletons. The sequenced sample consisted of peripheral blood. These receptors all come from an elderly woman with acute or convalescent COVID-19. The conserved cysteine and the conserved F or W are not part of the CDR3 here.

j_gene | v_gene | CDR3aa
TRBJ2-1 | TRBV5-1 | ASSLDLGGGEQF
TRBJ1-2 | TRBV7-2 | ASSPPQNYGYT
TRBJ2-2 | TRBV5-1 | ASSFFGTTNTGELF
TRBJ1-1 | TRBV29-1 | SATGGNTEAF
TRBJ1-3 | TRBV3-1/TRBV3-2 | ASSRTGLSSGNTIY
TRBJ1-5 | TRBV4-1 | ASSQEGTGYQPQH
TRBJ2-3 | TRBV5-1 | ASSLAGLSTDTQY
TRBJ1-1 | TRBV5-1 | ASSLSWLGRAF
TRBJ2-1 | TRBV7-9 | ASSLETSGVNNEQF
TRBJ2-7 | TRBV6-5 | ASRRFSGSFYEQY
TRBJ2-1 | TRBV5-1 | ASKASGTYNEQF
TRBJ2-3 | TRBV29-1 | SALAGGADTQY
TRBJ1-4 | TRBV7-9 | ASSYPQLATNEKLF
TRBJ2-1 | TRBV19 | ASSPSGSGREQF
TRBJ2-7 | TRBV19 | ASSTDREPYEQY
TRBJ2-1 | TRBV5-1 | ASSLEGGRGNEQF
TRBJ2-2 | TRBV5-1 | ASSLAGRTGELF
TRBJ2-2 | TRBV5-4 | ASSLGQGSSRELF
TRBJ2-7 | TRBV20-1 | SASLLAGGPGYLPDEQY
TRBJ1-2 | TRBV3-1/TRBV3-2 | ASSQDAGQGGYT
TRBJ1-5 | TRBV6-1 | ASSERTVGLYQPQH
TRBJ2-6 | TRBV16 | ASSPLDRPSGANVLT
TRBJ1-1 | TRBV6-5 | ASSQQGNTEAF
TRBJ1-1 | TRBV3-1/TRBV3-2 | ASSQDWLRGGNTEAF
TRBJ2-3 | TRBV19 | ASSVFSGVADTQY
TRBJ2-6 | TRBV7-9 | ASSLEGAGANVLT
TRBJ1-5 | TRBV19 | ASSIDEPVNQPQH
TRBJ2-3 | TRBV30 | AWREASGSGSTDTQY
TRBJ1-1 | TRBV3-1/TRBV3-2 | ASSPLVLSSEAF
TRBJ2-5 | TRBV7-9 | ASSFNRGATETQY
TRBJ2-4 | TRBV18 | ASSPGTSGRAGNIQY
TRBJ1-1 | TRBV20-1 | SVGGGAEAF
TRBJ1-5 | TRBV6-1 | ASSDGTGRNQPQH
TRBJ1-2 | TRBV24-1 | ATSGGQGRGYT
TRBJ2-1 | TRBV21-1 | ASSKVNPLAGPYNEQF
TRBJ1-2 | TRBV5-1 | ASSQGQSVYGYT
TRBJ2-7 | TRBV6-6 | ASRPRGTVQEQY
TRBJ2-3 | TRBV7-6 | ASSPSSGNGADTQY
TRBJ1-3 | TRBV3-1/TRBV3-2 | ASSPRTVGNTIY
TRBJ1-5 | TRBV10-3 | ATRTGVNQPQH
TRBJ2-2 | TRBV7-9 | ASSLPGVLF
TRBJ1-2 | TRBV5-1 | ASSLLTGVNYGYT
TRBJ1-5 | TRBV6-1 | ASSSGQGWNQPQH
TRBJ2-1 | TRBV11-2 | ASSFSGSGYNEQF
TRBJ1-3 | TRBV10-3 | AISDPNRVGNTIY
TRBJ2-1 | TRBV7-8 | ASSLRGSRTWF
TRBJ1-4 | TRBV25-1 | ASSEYGTIRTNEKLF
TRBJ2-3 | TRBV4-3 | ASSPQGTSADTQY
TRBJ2-1 | TRBV5-1 | ATQLAGTNNEQF
TRBJ2-1 | TRBV3-1/TRBV3-2 | ASSHGGEQF
TRBJ2-3 | TRBV6-2/TRBV6-3 | ASSYSGGFRQY